This T cell receptor (beta chain) derives from a study of T cells after yellow fever vaccination. The CDR3 is 15 residues long. Trimming took 3 bases from V and 0 from J, leaving 12 bases between them. CDR1 DFQATT and CDR2 SNEGSKA come from the germline V gene (reference sequence). General study findings and limits: CD4 and CD8 compartments shared a small share of clonotypes, likely from convergent recombination. The presence of abundant clonotypes contaminating from the bulk population was possible in FACS-sorted repertoires. Clones from primary vaccination mostly reappeared after the booster (over 95% CD4, approximately 86% CD8).

TCRdb independently ran MiXCR on the 5' RACE reads; one entry per CDR3 protein. The table has a few hundred thousand distinct CDR3 sequences, about 6.9% seen once; the top ten hold 18%. Worth noting for this clonotype: Its antigen is currently unknown.

This sequence joins TRBV20-1 and TRBJ2-4, with a possible D match to TRBD2 (6 bases). This sequence was found in a man between 18 and 29 years old who received the YFV17D yellow fever vaccine. Sequencing used PBMCs, obtained 45 days after the first yellow fever vaccination. The DNA of the CDR3 is TGCAGTGCTAGCGGGGGTTACCTAGCCAAAAACATTCAGTACTTC. Protein sequence: CSASGGYLAKNIQYF.